This T cell receptor beta chain was sequenced for a study of tumor-infiltrating lymphocytes in primary liver carcinoma. Joint extraction of RNA and DNA used roughly 19-31 mg of bulk tissue that was unsorted. Germline assignment: CDR1 SGHNT and CDR2 YENEEA. The CDR3 runs 15 residues. TCR beta cDNA was prepared out of roughly 0.45 ug total RNA by means of a constant-region primer. ARM-PCR was slightly modified, and three nested multiplex PCR rounds with it gave rise to the TCR beta libraries. PCR rounds one and two used TRBV1-TRBV30 forward primers with a C-beta reverse primer for 9 to 10 cycles each. MiXCR, run by TCRdb on the multiplex PCR reads, gives a single entry per CDR3 protein. Of roughly 190,000 distinct CDR3 sequences listed, approximately 80% are singletons. As to this clonotype: A junction boundary mismatches the germline segment, possibly from a read error.

The source of this sequence is a man aged 40-49 years with primary liver carcinoma and hepatitis B virus infection. The chain has TRBV11-3 and TRBJ2-2; the D gene could be TRBD1 or TRBD2 (5 bases each). Material for sequencing was tumor tissue from primary liver carcinoma. CDR3 sequence: CAISTRTWNTGKLFF. The CDR3 DNA is TGTGCCATCAGCACCCGGACATGGAACACCGGGAAGCTGTTTTTT.